This TCR beta chain was captured in a study of blood T cell repertoires in COVID-19. Study at large: Both acute and convalescent COVID-19 samples were obtained from the United States, Italy and Spain. T cells, B-cell-depleted T cells, or PBMCs provided the cDNA or gDNA that served as material.

Germline V gives CDR1 MNHEY, CDR2 SMNVEV (reference sequence). This CDR3 is built from 13 residues. The J segment lost 4 bases and the V segment lost 4 bases, leaving 2 bases of the junction unmatched. Method: immunoSEQ multiplex PCR; TCRdb's copy keeps in-frame clones and lacks some. Of around 470,000 clones in the sample, about 90% are singletons; the top ten hold 0.6% to 0.7%. Resolution of symptoms, clearance, or two negative PCRs was present in recovered Cohort 3 donors. This chain connects TRBV27 to TRBJ1-1; 8 bases are a match to TRBD1. This clonotype was obtained from a man aged 18 to 30 who had recovered from COVID-19. Material: PBMCs or T cells enriched from blood (not recorded which). The CDR3 spells CASSWTGTTEAFF. The CDR3 nucleotides are TGTGCCAGCAGTTGGACAGGGACCACTGAAGCTTTCTTT.